This T cell receptor (beta chain) was sequenced for a study of siplizumab effects on memory and regulatory T cells. Study observations and caveats: Treg-derived clones made up an average of about 68% of mappable alloreactive CD4+ clones with siplizumab and under 35% in controls. Naive T cells were seemingly more diverse than memory cells, and major contributions to the alloresponse seemed to be made by them.

After removal of 3 bases from V and 0 bases from J, the junction contained 2 bases not matched to a gene. The CDR3 sequence is 15 residues long. Germline assignment: CDR1 SGHTA and CDR2 FQGTGA. Note on this clone: Antigen unknown.

In each sample, roughly 100,000 TCR templates were assayed. Using immunoSEQ multiplex PCR, the repertoire was profiled, and TCRdb retains in-frame clones only, with some absent. The sample has some 97,000 clones, about 91% seen once. The sequenced sample was CD4+ T cells sorted from blood. This receptor was obtained from a human donor in good health. Some clones in this sample may be carry-over from other donors' samples. The chain has TRBV7-3 and TRBJ2-3, with 8 bases fitting TRBD1. This CDR3 is CASSLDRVSTDTQYF. The CDR3 coding sequence is TGTGCCAGCAGCTTGGACAGGGTCAGCACAGATACGCAGTATTTT.